What follows is one TCR beta chain and its context. Its specificity is unknown. This sample stems from a study of cytomegalovirus exposure and HLA in healthy donors. This CDR3 spans 19 amino acids. PCR involved 60 Vbeta and 13 Jbeta primers. TCRdb's copy holds only in-frame clones and misses some; the assay was immunoSEQ multiplex PCR. The table lists tens of thousands of clones, roughly 78% of them singletons. Study observations and caveats: TCR beta V- and J-gene trimming was later associated with a missense DCLRE1C variant. Cytomegalovirus-associated TCR beta chains were listed, numbering some 170.

Sample: PBMCs. V and J are TRBV12-2 and TRBJ2-6; the table's D gene call, TRBD1, was not cross checked with the DNA. TRBV12-2 is labeled a pseudogene. The TCR sequence derives from a man aged 40-49 years in good health and CMV-seronegative. CDR3 protein: CASPARPGTHSSGANVLTF. Here the CDR3 DNA reads TGTGCAAGTCCAGCCCGCCCCGGGACACATAGCTCTGGGGCCAACGTCCTGACTTTC.